This T cell receptor (beta chain) originates from a study of T cells of healthy individuals (dated by TCRdb to about 2018). With respect to this clonotype: No antigen is known for it. Qualities for individual bases were not recorded, and no much larger clone is one base off.

From the cysteine through the phenylalanine, the CDR3 covers 15 amino acids. Of the read, only the CDR3 DNA is kept; its 45 bases are in frame from base 1. V is trimmed back by 6 bases and J by 4 bases, and the junction contains 7 bases that no gene match accounts for. The germline V gene (reference sequence) yields DFQATT for CDR1 and SNEGSKA for CDR2. Library preparation was by 5' RACE. The instrument given in TCRdb is Illumina MiSeq. Clones were called with MiXCR by TCRdb after fastp trimmed the public reads at Q25, and only in-frame beta chains were retained. Each entry merges the rows of one CDR3 protein and shows their most common DNA and genes. This sample is represented by 45,000 to 60,000 distinct CDR3 sequences; about 15% of them were singletons. The ten most abundant clones make up roughly 16% of the sample.

The source of this sequence is a human donor in good health. The chain uses TRBV20-1 and TRBJ2-2; TRBD1 lines up with 11 middle nucleotides. The CDR3 corresponds to CSAGRTGGRTGELFF. In nucleotide form, the sequence is TGCAGTGCCGGGAGGACAGGGGGCCGCACCGGGGAGCTGTTTTTT.